These 11 T cell receptor beta chains were all obtained from the same sample, sequenced in a study of T cells in Graves' hyperthyroidism and ophthalmopathy. There were TCR beta CDR3 regions amplified from RNA transcripts. TCR CDR3 regions were first amplified by RT-PCR with HTBI primers. From the multiplex PCR reads, TCRdb called clonotypes with MiXCR, one entry per CDR3 protein. The data contain 500,000 to 750,000 distinct CDR3 sequences, roughly 46% of them singletons. The specimen was peripheral blood or thyroid tissue (not recorded which). Receptors originate from a woman aged 18 to 35 with Graves' hyperthyroidism.

This clonotype was found a few times. J is TRBJ1-3 and V is TRBV20-1; 10 bases agree with TRBD1. Germline CDR1 DFQATT, CDR2 SNEGSKA (reference sequence). J was trimmed by 3 bases and V by 3 bases; bases with no gene match: 2. This CDR3 is 14 amino acids long. The CDR3 DNA sequence: TGCAGTGCTAGGACAGGGGGCATTGGAAACACCATATATTTT. Translating gives CSARTGGIGNTIYF.

This clonotype occurred many times. The chain combines TRBV20-1 with TRBJ2-2; the match to TRBD2 covers 13 bases. The CDR3 extends over 14 amino acids. V dropped 6 bases and J dropped 6; count of bases not matched to a gene: 4. Germline V gives CDR1 DFQATT, CDR2 SNEGSKA (reference sequence). This chain's CDR3 is CSAPTSGRSGELFF. CDR3 nucleotide sequence: TGCAGTGCACCGACTAGCGGGAGGTCCGGGGAGCTGTTTTTT.

The chain links TRBV2 to TRBJ2-1, with 10 bases identical to TRBD2. Germline V lookup: CDR1 SNHLY, CDR2 FYNNEI. The CDR3 extends over 17 amino acids. V shed 3 bases, J shed 12 bases, and the junction held 17 bases outside the gene matches. As DNA, the CDR3 is TGTGCCAGCAGTGACCCCCGGCGAGCGGGAGGGCCAGATACGCAGTTCTTC. Residues: CASSDPRRAGGPDTQFF.

Remarks on this clonotype: A much more abundant neighbour one base away suggests this may be a read error. V usage is TRBV6-6 and J usage is TRBJ2-7; TRBD2 is a possible D gene (6 bases). Germline V gene sequence: CDR1 MNHNY, CDR2 SVGAGI (reference sequence). The CDR3 totals 13 residues. CDR3 loop: CTSSYGGNYGQYF. The CDR3 DNA is TGTACCAGCAGTTACGGAGGGAACTACGGGCAGTACTTC.

At least ten counts were recorded for this clonotype. This sequence joins TRBV19 and TRBJ1-2, with TRBD1 matching 8 bases. V was clipped by 7 bases and J by 6 bases; unmatched bases: 13. The V gene's germline CDR1 is LNHDA and CDR2 SQIVND (reference sequence). There are 15 residues in the CDR3. The CDR3 DNA reads as TGTGCCAGTAAGTCGCCGACAGGGGACGGCGATGGCTACACCTTC. Translating gives CASKSPTGDGDGYTF.

V gene TRBV29-1 combines with J gene TRBJ1-5; no reliable D call. The CDR3 has 14 amino acids. Trimming took 6 bases from V and 11 from J, leaving 23 bases between them. CDR1 is SQVTM, CDR2 ANQGSEA, per germline. CDR3 sequence reads: CSVDLAGDLETQHF. CDR3 DNA sequence: TGCAGCGTCGACCTAGCGGGAGATTTGGAGACCCAGCATTTT.

This clonotype was seen at least ten times. The V call is TRBV12-3 or TRBV12-4, the J call TRBJ1-4; 7 nucleotides match TRBD1. With V trimmed by 5 bases and J by 4 bases, 4 bases remained unmatched. This CDR3 has 14 residues. CDR3 protein: CASSGQALNEKLFF. CDR3 coding DNA: TGTGCCAGCAGTGGACAGGCGCTTAATGAAAAACTGTTTTTT.

This clonotype came up a few times. V usage is TRBV11-2 and J usage is TRBJ2-1; D is undetermined. From germline, CDR1 is SGHAT and CDR2 FQNNGV. The length of the CDR3 is 11 residues. Trimming cost V 5 bases and J 10 bases, with 9 bases left between them. The CDR3 DNA sequence: TGTGCCAGCAGCCCGGTAGAGGAGCAGTTCTTC. Its translation: CASSPVEEQFF.

This clonotype was seen ten or more times. This chain links TRBV6-5 with TRBJ1-5; D is uncertain. There are 14 residues in the CDR3. Germline loops: CDR1 MNHEY, CDR2 SVGAGI. V gave up 2 bases and J gave up 5 bases, with 10 bases separating them. CDR3 residues: CASSYTYQDQPQHF. CDR3 bases: TGTGCCAGCAGTTACACCTACCAGGATCAGCCCCAGCATTTT.

This chain uses TRBV7-3 with TRBJ1-1; 8 positions match TRBD1. This CDR3 is built from 14 residues. CDR1 is SGHTA and CDR2 is FQGTGA in the germline V gene. V was clipped by 7 bases and J by 6 bases; unmatched bases: 10. Written as DNA, the CDR3 is TGTGCCAGCATCGAACAGGGGGGAACTTCTGAAGCTTTCTTT. This sequence encodes CASIEQGGTSEAFF.

This clonotype was seen repeatedly, ten times or more. CDR3 nucleotides: TGTGCCAGCAGCGTAGTATCGGGATTGAACACCGGGGAGCTGTTTTTT. Its translation is CASSVVSGLNTGELFF. The V gene is TRBV9, the J gene TRBJ2-2; tentatively, D is TRBD2 (5 bases). V shed 0 bases and J shed 1 base, with 10 bases lying between them. The CDR3 spans 16 residues. CDR1 is SGDLS and CDR2 is YYNGEE in the germline V gene.